This TCR beta chain was observed in a study of blood T cell repertoires in COVID-19. In the source study's methods: It was from reference gene primer amplification that nucleated cell counts were estimated. Clones were read by immunoSEQ multiplex PCR, and TCRdb kept only the in-frame ones, dropping some. That table gives V, J and clone size, and the DNA gave D and trimming. The table records 150,000 to 200,000 clones, 88% of them present only once. This clone was seen once. The sample taken for sequencing was peripheral blood. The receptor's source is a man aged 60 to 75 with acute or convalescent COVID-19.

In DNA form, the CDR3 reads TGTGCCAGCAGCCCCCCCGGGACTAGCGGGGGGGCACATACGCAGTATTTT. Residues: CASSPPGTSGGAHTQYF. This chain links TRBV5-4 with TRBJ2-3; TRBD2 agrees at 16 bases. Trimming at V came to 4 bases and at J to 7 bases, leaving 9 bases not matched to a gene. In germline, CDR1 is SGHNT, CDR2 YYREEE (reference sequence). The CDR3 runs to 17 residues. The full variable domain, in which reference TRBV5-4 and TRBJ2-3 provide the parts outside the CDR3, is ETGVTQSPTHLIKTRGQQVTLRCSSQSGHNTVSWYQQALGQGPQFIFQYYREEENGRGNFPPRFSGLQFPNYSSELNVNALELDDSALYLCASSPPGTSGGAHTQYFGPGTRLTVL.